This entry features one T cell receptor (beta chain) sequence. Its antigen is not identified. Time point specified: blood at routine non-recurrence follow-up after resection. The sequenced material consisted of unsorted whole RNA from tumor, nontumor lung or frozen PBMC. The CDR3 loop spans 17 amino acids. Trimming shortened V by 0 bases and J by 4 bases, and 15 bases separated the two germline ends. Germline loops: CDR1 LGHNA, CDR2 YSLEER. The source of the sample is a study of spatial heterogeneity in lung cancer. Study overall: Consistent detection of more beta-chain than alpha-chain sequences was observed.

Whole-study results and caveats: Circulating ubiquitous expanded tumor TCRs were observed more frequently at resection than at follow-up.

In the library, each TCR cDNA molecule bore its own unique molecular identifier. Using its own MiXCR run on the 5' RACE reads, TCRdb lists one record per CDR3 protein. The sample holds around 40,000 distinct CDR3 sequences, 6.5% to 9.5% seen once. Sequencing was performed on PBMCs, taken at follow-up. The V call is TRBV4-3, the J call TRBJ2-2; possibly TRBD1 for D (6 bases). This TCR was sampled from a male donor with early-stage non-small cell lung cancer. The CDR3 nucleotides are TGCGCCAGCAGCCAAGATTCCCCAGGGGCGGGCACCGGGGAGCTGTTTTTT. Translated: CASSQDSPGAGTGELFF.